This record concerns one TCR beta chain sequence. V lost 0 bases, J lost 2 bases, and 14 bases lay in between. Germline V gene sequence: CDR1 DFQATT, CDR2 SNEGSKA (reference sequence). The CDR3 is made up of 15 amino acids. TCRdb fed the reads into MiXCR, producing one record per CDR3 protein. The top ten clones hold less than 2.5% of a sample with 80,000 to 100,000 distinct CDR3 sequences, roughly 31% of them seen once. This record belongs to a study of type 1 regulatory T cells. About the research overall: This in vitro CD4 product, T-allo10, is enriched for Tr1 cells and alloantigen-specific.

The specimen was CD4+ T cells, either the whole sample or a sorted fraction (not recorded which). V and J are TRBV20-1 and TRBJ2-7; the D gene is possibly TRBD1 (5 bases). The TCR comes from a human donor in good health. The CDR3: CSARDITGRAYEQYF. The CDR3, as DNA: TGCAGTGCTAGAGATATTACAGGAAGAGCCTACGAGCAGTACTTC.